What follows is one T cell receptor beta chain and its context. Method: immunoSEQ multiplex PCR; TCRdb's copy keeps in-frame clones and lacks some. Here the sample spans about 150,000 clones, 70% to 90% being singletons. Germline CDR1 KGHSH, CDR2 LQKENI. V was pared by 3 bases and J by 1 base, with 10 bases between. The CDR3 runs 15 residues. The data originate from a study of blood T cell repertoires in COVID-19. Study summary: Samples representing acute and convalescent COVID-19 were sourced from the United States, Italy and Spain.

This clonotype was sampled from a human donor with acute or convalescent COVID-19. The donor label of this sample is uncertain. Sequences were obtained from peripheral blood. V and J are TRBV18 and TRBJ1-3; no reliable D call. The CDR3 DNA reads as TGTGCCAGCTCACCCGACCCACTATCTGGAAACACCATATATTTT. As protein: CASSPDPLSGNTIYF.